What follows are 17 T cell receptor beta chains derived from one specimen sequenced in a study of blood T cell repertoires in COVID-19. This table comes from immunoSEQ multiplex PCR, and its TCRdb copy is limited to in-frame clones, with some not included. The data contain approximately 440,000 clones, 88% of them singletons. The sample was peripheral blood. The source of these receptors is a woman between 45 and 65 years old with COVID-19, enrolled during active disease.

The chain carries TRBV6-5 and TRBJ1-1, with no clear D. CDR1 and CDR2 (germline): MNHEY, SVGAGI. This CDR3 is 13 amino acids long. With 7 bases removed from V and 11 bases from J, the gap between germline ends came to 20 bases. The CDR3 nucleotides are TGTGCCAGCACCTGGAAGGGATTCGGAGGGGCTTTCTTT. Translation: CASTWKGFGGAFF.

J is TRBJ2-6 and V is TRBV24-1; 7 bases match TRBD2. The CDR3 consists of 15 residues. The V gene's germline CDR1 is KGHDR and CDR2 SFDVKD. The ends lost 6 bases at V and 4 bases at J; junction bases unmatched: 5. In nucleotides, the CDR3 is TGTGCCACCAGTCCGGGGGGAAGAGGGGCCAACGTCCTGACTTTC. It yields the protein CATSPGGRGANVLTF.

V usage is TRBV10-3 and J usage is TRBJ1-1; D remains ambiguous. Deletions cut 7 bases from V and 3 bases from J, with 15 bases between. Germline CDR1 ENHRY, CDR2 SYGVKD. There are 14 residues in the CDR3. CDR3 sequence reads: CAITSEARDTEAFF. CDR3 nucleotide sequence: TGTGCCATCACAAGTGAGGCTCGGGACACTGAAGCTTTCTTT.

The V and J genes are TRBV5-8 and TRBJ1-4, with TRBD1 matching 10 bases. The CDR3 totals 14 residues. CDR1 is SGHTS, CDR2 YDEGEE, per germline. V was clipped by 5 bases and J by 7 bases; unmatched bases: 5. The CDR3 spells CASRSGQGSEKLFF. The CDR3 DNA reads TGTGCCAGCAGGTCGGGACAGGGGAGTGAAAAACTGTTTTTT.

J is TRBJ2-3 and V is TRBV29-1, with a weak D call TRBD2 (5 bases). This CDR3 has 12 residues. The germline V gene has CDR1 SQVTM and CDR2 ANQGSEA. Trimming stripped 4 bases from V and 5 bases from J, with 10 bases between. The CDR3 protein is CSVGRTVDTQYF. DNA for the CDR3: TGCAGCGTTGGACGGACTGTAGATACGCAGTATTTT.

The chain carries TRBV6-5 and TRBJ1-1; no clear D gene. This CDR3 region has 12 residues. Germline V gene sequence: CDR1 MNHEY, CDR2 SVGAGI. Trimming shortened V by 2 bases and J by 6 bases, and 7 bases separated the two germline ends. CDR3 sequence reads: CASSYESAEAFF. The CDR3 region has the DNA TGTGCCAGCAGTTACGAGTCGGCTGAAGCTTTCTTT.

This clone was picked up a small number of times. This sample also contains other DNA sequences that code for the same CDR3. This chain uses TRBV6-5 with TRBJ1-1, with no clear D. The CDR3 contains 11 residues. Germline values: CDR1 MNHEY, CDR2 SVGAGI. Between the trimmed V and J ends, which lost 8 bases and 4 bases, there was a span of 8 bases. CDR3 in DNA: TGTGCCAGCTCTCGGGGCACTGAAGCTTTCTTT. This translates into CASSRGTEAFF.

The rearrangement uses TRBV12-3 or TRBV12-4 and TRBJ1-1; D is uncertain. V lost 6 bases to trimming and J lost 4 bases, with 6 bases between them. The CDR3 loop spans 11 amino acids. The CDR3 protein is CASSGGTEAFF. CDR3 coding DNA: TGTGCCAGCAGCGGTGGCACTGAAGCTTTCTTT.

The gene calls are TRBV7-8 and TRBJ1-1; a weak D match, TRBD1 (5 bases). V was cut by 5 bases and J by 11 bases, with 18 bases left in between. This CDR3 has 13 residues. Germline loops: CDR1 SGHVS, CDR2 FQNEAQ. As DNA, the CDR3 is TGTGCCAGCAGCCCCGGGGGGAATGTGCAGGCTTTCTTT. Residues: CASSPGGNVQAFF.

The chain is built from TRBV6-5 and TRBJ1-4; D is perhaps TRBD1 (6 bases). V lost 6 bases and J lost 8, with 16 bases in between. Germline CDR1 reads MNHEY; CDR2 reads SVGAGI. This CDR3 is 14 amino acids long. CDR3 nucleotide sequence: TGTGCCAGCAGAGTGACAGGTTCAGGGGAAAAACTGTTTTTT. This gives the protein CASRVTGSGEKLFF.

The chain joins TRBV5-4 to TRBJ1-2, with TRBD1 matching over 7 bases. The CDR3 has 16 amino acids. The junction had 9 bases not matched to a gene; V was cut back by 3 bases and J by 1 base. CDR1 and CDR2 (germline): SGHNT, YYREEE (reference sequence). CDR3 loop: CASSSSRQGGNYGYTF. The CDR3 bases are TGTGCCAGCAGCTCTTCACGGCAGGGGGGTAACTATGGCTACACCTTC.

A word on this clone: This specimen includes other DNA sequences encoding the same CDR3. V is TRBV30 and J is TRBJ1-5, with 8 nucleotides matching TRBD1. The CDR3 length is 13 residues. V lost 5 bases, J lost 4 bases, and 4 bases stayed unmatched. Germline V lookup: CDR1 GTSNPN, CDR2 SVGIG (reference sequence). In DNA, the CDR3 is TGTGCCTGGTCTGGACAGGGAAATCAGCCCCAGCATTTT. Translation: CAWSGQGNQPQHF.

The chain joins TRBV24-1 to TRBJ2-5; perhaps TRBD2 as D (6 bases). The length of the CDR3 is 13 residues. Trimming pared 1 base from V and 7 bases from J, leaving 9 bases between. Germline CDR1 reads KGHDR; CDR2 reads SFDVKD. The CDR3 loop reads CATSDFSGRTQYF. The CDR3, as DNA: TGTGCCACCAGTGATTTTAGCGGTCGGACCCAGTACTTC.

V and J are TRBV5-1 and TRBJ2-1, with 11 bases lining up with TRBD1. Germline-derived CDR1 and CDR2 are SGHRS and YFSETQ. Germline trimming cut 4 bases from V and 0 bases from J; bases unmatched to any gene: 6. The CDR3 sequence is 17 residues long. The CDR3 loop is CASSIRDRGSSYNEQFF. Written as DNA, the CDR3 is TGCGCCAGCAGCATCCGGGACAGGGGGAGCTCCTACAATGAGCAGTTCTTC.

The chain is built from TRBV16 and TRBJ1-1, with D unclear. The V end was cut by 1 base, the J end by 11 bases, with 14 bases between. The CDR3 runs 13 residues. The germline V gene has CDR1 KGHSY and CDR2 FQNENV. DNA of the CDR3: TGTGCCAGCAGCCAATACCCAGATTCTTTCGCTTTCTTT. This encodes CASSQYPDSFAFF.

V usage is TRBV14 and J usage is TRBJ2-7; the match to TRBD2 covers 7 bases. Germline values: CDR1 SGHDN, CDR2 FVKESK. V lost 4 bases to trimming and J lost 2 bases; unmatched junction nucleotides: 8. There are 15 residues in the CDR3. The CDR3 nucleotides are TGTGCCAGCAGCCGGGGGACTACTACTACCTACGAGCAGTACTTC. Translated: CASSRGTTTTYEQYF.

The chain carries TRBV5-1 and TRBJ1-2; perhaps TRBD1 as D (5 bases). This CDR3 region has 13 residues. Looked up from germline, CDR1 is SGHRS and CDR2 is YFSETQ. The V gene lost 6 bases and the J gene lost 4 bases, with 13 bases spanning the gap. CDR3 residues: CASTLGGSYGYTF. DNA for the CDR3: TGCGCCAGCACCCTGGGGGGGAGCTATGGCTACACCTTC.